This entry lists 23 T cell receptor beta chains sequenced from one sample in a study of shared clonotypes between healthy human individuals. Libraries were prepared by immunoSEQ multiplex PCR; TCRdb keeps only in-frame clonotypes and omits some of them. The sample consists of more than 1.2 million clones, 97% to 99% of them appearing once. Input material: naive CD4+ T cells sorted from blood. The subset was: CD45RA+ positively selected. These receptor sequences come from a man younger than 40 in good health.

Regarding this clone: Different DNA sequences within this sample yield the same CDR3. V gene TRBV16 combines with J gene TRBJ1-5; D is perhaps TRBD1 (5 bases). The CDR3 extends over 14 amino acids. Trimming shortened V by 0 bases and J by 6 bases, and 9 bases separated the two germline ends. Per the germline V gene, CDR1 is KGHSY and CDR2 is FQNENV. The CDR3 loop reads CASSQSGGTQPQHF. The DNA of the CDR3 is TGTGCCAGCAGCCAATCGGGCGGGACTCAGCCCCAGCATTTT.

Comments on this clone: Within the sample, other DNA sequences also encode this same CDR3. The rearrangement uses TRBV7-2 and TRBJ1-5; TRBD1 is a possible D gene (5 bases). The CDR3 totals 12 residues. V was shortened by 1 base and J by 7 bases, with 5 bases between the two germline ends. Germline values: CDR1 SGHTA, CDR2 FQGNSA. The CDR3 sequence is CASSLGGQPQHF. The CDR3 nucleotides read TGTGCCAGCAGCTTAGGGGGCCAGCCCCAGCATTTT.

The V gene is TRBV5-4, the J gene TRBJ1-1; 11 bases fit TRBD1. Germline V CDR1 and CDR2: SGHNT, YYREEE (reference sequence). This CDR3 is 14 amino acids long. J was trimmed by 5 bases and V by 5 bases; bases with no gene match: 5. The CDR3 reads CASSQGTGGTEAFF. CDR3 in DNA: TGTGCCAGCAGTCAGGGGACAGGGGGGACTGAAGCTTTCTTT.

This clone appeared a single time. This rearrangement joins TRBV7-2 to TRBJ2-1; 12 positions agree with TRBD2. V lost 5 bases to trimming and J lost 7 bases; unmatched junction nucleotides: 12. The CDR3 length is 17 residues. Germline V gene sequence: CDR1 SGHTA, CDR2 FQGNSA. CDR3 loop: CASSQYRLAGVKNEQFF. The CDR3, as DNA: TGTGCCAGCAGCCAATACCGACTAGCGGGAGTTAAGAATGAGCAGTTCTTC. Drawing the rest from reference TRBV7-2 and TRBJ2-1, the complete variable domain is GAGVSQSPSNKVTEKGKDVELRCDPISGHTALYWYRQSLGQGLEFLIYFQGNSAPDKSGLPSDRFSAERTGGSVSTLTIQRTQQEDSAVYLCASSQYRLAGVKNEQFFGPGTRLTVL.

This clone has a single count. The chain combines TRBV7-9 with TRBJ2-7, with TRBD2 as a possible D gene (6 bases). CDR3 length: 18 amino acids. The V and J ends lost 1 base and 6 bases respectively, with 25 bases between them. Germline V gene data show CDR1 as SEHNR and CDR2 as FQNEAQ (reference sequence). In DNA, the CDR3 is TGTGCCAGCAGCTTAGTTGGGGCGGGGTACGGGAGTGGCGTCGAGCAGTACTTC. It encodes CASSLVGAGYGSGVEQYF.

The chain's CDR3 is CASSILGAGGRETQYF. The CDR3 bases are TGTGCCAGCAGCATCCTGGGGGCGGGAGGCCGTGAGACCCAGTACTTC. The gene calls are TRBV7-7 and TRBJ2-5; 8 bases line up with TRBD2. Germline V lookup: CDR1 SSHAT, CDR2 FNYEAQ (reference sequence). The V and J ends lost 5 bases and 5 bases, in that order; junction bases with no gene match: 13. There are 16 residues in the CDR3.

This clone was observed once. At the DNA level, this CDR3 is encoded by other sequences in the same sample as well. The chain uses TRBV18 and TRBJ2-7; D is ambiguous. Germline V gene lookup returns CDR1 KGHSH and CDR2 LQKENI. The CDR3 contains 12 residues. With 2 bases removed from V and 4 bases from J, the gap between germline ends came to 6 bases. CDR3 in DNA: TGTGCCAGCTCACCAGCCGCTTACGAGCAGTACTTC. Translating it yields CASSPAAYEQYF.

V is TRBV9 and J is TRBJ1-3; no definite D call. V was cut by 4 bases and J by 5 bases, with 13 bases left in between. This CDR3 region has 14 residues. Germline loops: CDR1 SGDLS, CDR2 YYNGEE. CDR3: CASSLGPDRNTIYF. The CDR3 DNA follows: TGTGCCAGCAGCTTAGGGCCGGATCGAAACACCATATATTTT.

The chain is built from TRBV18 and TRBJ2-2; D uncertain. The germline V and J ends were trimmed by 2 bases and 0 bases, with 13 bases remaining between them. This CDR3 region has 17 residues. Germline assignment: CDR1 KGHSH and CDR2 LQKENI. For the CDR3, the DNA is TGTGCCAGCTCACCATCCTCCAGGAGCCCGAACACCGGGGAGCTGTTTTTT. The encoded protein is CASSPSSRSPNTGELFF.

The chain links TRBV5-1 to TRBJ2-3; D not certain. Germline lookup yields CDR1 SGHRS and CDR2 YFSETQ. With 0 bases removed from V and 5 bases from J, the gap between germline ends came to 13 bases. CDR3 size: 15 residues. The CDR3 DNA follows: TGCGCCAGCAGCTTGGCTACTACCAACCAAGATACGCAGTATTTT. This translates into CASSLATTNQDTQYF.

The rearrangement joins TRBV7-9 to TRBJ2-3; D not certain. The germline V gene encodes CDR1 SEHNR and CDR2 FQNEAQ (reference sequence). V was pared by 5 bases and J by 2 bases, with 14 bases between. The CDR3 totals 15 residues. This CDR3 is CASSPSGDHTDTQYF. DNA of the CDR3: TGTGCCAGCAGCCCCTCTGGAGATCACACAGATACGCAGTATTTT.

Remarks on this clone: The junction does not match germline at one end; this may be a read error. CDR3 nucleotide sequence: TGTGCCAGCAGTGCGCGGACAGAGTACAGTGAGCAGTTCTTC. Its translation: CASSARTEYSEQFF. The genes are TRBV28 and TRBJ2-1; the D gene is possibly TRBD1 (6 bases). Per the germline V gene, CDR1 is MDHEN and CDR2 is SYDVKM. The CDR3 is 14 residues long. The variable domain in full, with the rest retrieved from reference TRBV28 and TRBJ2-1, is DVKVTQSSRYLVKRTGEKVFLECVQDMDHENMFWYRQDPGLGLRLIYFSYDVKMKEKGDIPEGYSVSREKKERFSLILESASTNQTSMYLCASSARTEYSEQFFGPGTRLTVL.

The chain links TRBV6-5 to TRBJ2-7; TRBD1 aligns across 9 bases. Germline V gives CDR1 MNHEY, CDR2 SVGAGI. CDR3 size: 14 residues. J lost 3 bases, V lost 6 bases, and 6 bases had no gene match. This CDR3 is CASRRQGDDYEQYF. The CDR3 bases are TGTGCCAGCAGACGACAGGGGGACGACTACGAGCAGTACTTC.

Here the CDR3 DNA reads TGTGCCAGCAGCACCTACACACCGGGCTCCTACGAGCAGTACTTC. Translated, it gives CASSTYTPGSYEQYF. The chain combines TRBV28 with TRBJ2-7; no clear D. Germline assignment: CDR1 MDHEN and CDR2 SYDVKM. The length of the CDR3 is 15 residues. V shed 6 bases and J shed 0 bases, with 15 bases lying between them.

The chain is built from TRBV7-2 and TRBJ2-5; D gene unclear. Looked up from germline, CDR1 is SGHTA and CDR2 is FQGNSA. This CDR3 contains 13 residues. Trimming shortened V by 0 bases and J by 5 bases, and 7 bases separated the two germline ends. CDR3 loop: CASSLALPETQYF. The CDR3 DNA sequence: TGTGCCAGCAGCTTAGCACTTCCGGAGACCCAGTACTTC.

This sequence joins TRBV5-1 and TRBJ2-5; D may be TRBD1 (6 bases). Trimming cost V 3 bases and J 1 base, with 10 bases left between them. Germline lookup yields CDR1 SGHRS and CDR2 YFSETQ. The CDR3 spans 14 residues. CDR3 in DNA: TGCGCCAGCAGCTCGGACAGTCGCCAAGAGACCCAGTACTTC. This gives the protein CASSSDSRQETQYF.

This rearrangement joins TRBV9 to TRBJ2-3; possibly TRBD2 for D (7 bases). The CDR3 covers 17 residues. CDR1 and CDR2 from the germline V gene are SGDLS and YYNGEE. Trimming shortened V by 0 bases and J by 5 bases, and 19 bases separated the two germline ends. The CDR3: CASSVASQGGVGDTQYF. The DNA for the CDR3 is TGTGCCAGCAGCGTAGCATCACAGGGAGGGGTAGGAGATACGCAGTATTTT.

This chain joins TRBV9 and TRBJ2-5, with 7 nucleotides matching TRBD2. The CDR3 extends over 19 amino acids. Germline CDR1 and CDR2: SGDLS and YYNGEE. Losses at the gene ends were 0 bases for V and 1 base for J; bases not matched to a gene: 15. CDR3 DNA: TGTGCCAGCAGCGTAGCTGTAAGGGGCGCGGGGGATGGCCAAGAGACCCAGTACTTC. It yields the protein CASSVAVRGAGDGQETQYF. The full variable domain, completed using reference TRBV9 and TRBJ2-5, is DSGVTQTPKHLITATGQRVTLRCSPRSGDLSVYWYQQSLDQGLQFLIQYYNGEERAKGNILERFSAQQFPDLHSELNLSSLELGDSALYFCASSVAVRGAGDGQETQYFGPGTRLLVL.

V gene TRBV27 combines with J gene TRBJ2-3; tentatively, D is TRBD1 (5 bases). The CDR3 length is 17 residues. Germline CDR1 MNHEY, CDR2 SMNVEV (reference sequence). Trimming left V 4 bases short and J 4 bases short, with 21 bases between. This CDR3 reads CASSSLDSGLLADTQYF. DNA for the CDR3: TGTGCCAGCAGTTCTCTAGACTCAGGGCTTTTGGCAGATACGCAGTATTTT.

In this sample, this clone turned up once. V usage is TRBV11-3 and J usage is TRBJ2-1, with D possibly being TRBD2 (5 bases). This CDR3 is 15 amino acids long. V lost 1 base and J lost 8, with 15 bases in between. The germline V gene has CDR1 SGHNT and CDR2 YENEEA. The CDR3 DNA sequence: TGTGCCAGCAGCTTAGGCCTGGGAGAGGGCTATGAGCAGTTCTTC. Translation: CASSLGLGEGYEQFF.

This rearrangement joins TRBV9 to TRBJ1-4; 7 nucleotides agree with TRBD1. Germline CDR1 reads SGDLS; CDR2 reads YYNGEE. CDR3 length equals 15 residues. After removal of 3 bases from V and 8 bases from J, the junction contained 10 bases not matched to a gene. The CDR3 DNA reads TGTGCCAGCAGCGAGTTACAGGGGCTCCGGGAAAAACTGTTTTTT. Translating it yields CASSELQGLREKLFF.

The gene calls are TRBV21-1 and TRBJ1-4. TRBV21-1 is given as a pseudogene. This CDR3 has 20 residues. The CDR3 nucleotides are TGTGCCAGCAGCAACCGGACTTTCCGGACTTATGAATGGAGACTGGTAAGACTGTTTTTT. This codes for CASSNRTFRTYEWRLVRLFF.

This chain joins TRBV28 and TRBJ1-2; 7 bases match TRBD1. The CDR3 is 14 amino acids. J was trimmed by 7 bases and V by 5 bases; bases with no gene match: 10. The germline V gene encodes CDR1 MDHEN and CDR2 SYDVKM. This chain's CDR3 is CASSLQTGFVGYTF. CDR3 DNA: TGTGCCAGCAGTCTACAGACAGGGTTTGTTGGCTACACCTTC.